This T cell receptor (beta chain) was recorded in a study of blood T cell repertoires in COVID-19 (dated by TCRdb to the early 2020s). With regard to the full study: Collaborator samples came from the United States, Italy and Spain and covered acute and convalescent phases of COVID-19. Subjects who had been exposed to COVID-19, were actively infected with it, or had recovered from it provided the deeply sampled blood TCRbeta repertoires that made up the dataset. The sample metadata nearly always contained a de-identified subject ID, COVID-19 status, age in years and sex. The repertoires were made available in a free public database intended to serve as a resource for research on the immune response to SARS-CoV-2. The samples were drawn from the first 160 participants of the ongoing ImmuneRACE study and from 1,254 subjects provided by 6 global collaborators. HLA class I and class II types, where available, came from metadata supplied by the sample provider rather than from assay-based typing. The material from the prospective study consisted of cDNA or gDNA derived from T cells, B-cell-depleted T cells, or PBMCs. What the work shows at the level of the full study, not this receptor alone: How much clinical and demographic metadata was included differed by source and by participant, and the metadata was provided uncurated.

Each collaborating institution followed its own protocols to collect whole blood in K2EDTA tubes. For TCRbeta analysis, collaborators shipped samples in one of three forms: frozen whole blood, isolated PBMCs, or DNA extracted from either of those sample types. A note on this clone: Its cognate antigen has yet to be identified. Base-call qualities are not available, and no considerably larger clone is one nucleotide away.

V loses 6 bases of germline sequence and J loses 3 bases, and the interval between the two ends is 15 bases. Reading from cysteine to phenylalanine, the CDR3 counts 14 amino acids. Only the CDR3 part of the read is kept: 42 bases, read in frame from the first base. CDR1 and CDR2, looked up from the germline V gene, are MDHEN and SYDVKM. TCRbeta CDR3 regions were amplified from genomic DNA using the immunoSEQ Assay, a bias-controlled multiplex PCR. The authors processed their data as follows. The number of nucleated cells in each sample was estimated from the amplification of reference gene primers within the assay. To quantify the absolute abundance of each unique TCRbeta CDR3 rearrangement, sequence reads were collapsed and filtered. For each sample, productive Simpson clonality was calculated by taking the square root of Simpson's diversity index across productive rearrangements. The table was pulled from immuneACCESS by TCRdb, which kept in-frame rearrangements only. Such tables lose some clones; where checked, under half of the loss comes from unresolved V genes, and the rest has no known cause. V, J and clone size are those of that table, while D and trimming were read from the DNA. The sample includes 130,000 to 150,000 clones, with around four fifths observed a single time. Jointly, the top ten make up about 3.2% of the sample.

This TCR was recovered from a woman aged 40 to 50 with active or convalescent COVID-19. The chain joins TRBV28 to TRBJ2-7; TRBD1 could be the D gene, as 6 bases match. Sequencing was done on a sample of peripheral blood. In nucleotide form, the sequence is TGTGCCAGCAGGGGGAACAGGGATGGCTACGAGCAGTACTTC. This gives the protein CASRGNRDGYEQYF.